A single sample is the source of the 21 T cell receptor beta chains below, sequenced in a study of blood T cell repertoires in COVID-19. Repertoires were generated with immunoSEQ multiplex PCR, while TCRdb's copy carries only in-frame clones and drops some. The data show about 280,000 clones, 80% to 85% seen once. Sample: PBMCs or T cells enriched from blood (not recorded which). All receptors come from a middle-aged man who had been exposed to COVID-19.

This clone was observed once. The genes are TRBV7-8 and TRBJ1-2; 7 bases match TRBD1. J was trimmed by 2 bases and V by 4 bases; bases with no gene match: 4. CDR1 and CDR2 (germline): SGHVS, FQNEAQ. The CDR3 is 14 amino acids. CDR3 protein: CASSSEQGNYGYTF. The CDR3 DNA is TGTGCCAGCAGCTCAGAACAGGGGAACTATGGCTACACCTTC. Full variable domain (missing parts from reference TRBV7-8 and TRBJ1-2): GAGVSQSPRYKVAKRGQDVALRCDPISGHVSLFWYQQALGQGPEFLTYFQNEAQLDKSGLPSDRFFAERPEGSVSTLKIQRTQQEDSAVYLCASSSEQGNYGYTFGSGTRLTVV.

This sequence joins TRBV3-1 (or the pseudogene TRBV3-2) and TRBJ2-1; TRBD2 aligns across 8 bases. This CDR3 contains 16 residues. The junction had 9 bases not matched to a gene; V was cut back by 2 bases and J by 6 bases. Germline CDR1 reads LGHDT; CDR2 reads YNNKEL (reference sequence). The DNA of the CDR3 is TGTGCCAGCAGCCAACAGCTGACGGGAGGGACCAATGAGCAGTTCTTC. Translated: CASSQQLTGGTNEQFF.

The chain links TRBV3-1 (or the pseudogene TRBV3-2) to TRBJ2-5; perhaps TRBD1 as D (7 bases). Germline-derived CDR1 and CDR2 are LGHDT and YNNKEL (reference sequence). The germline V and J ends were trimmed by 2 bases and 4 bases, with 14 bases remaining between them. The CDR3 has 15 residues. CDR3 protein: CASSQRRGPGETQYF. CDR3 coding DNA: TGTGCCAGCAGCCAAAGGAGGGGGCCAGGAGAGACCCAGTACTTC.

The rearrangement uses TRBV29-1 and TRBJ2-6, with 8 bases aligning to TRBD1. Germline CDR1 and CDR2: SQVTM and ANQGSEA. J was trimmed by 0 bases and V by 4 bases; bases with no gene match: 11. The CDR3 length is 18 residues. DNA for the CDR3: TGCAGCGTTGCTCGAGGACAGGGAGAATACTCTGGGGCCAACGTCCTGACTTTC. This translates into CSVARGQGEYSGANVLTF.

This chain uses TRBV19 with TRBJ1-1, with D unresolved. CDR1 and CDR2 from the germline V gene are LNHDA and SQIVND (reference sequence). The CDR3 spans 12 residues. V shed 5 bases and J shed 3 bases, with 7 bases lying between them. CDR3 region: CASSPSYTEAFF. Here the CDR3 DNA reads TGTGCCAGTAGTCCCTCCTACACTGAAGCTTTCTTT.

In this sample, this clone turned up a few times. Here the CDR3 DNA reads TGTGCCAGCATCAGTATACGAAGAACCCAGGAGACCCAGTACTTC. It is translated as CASISIRRTQETQYF. This chain links TRBV6-5 with TRBJ2-5; no clear D. This CDR3 region has 15 residues. V dropped 7 bases and J dropped 5 bases, with 20 bases sitting between them. Looked up from germline, CDR1 is MNHEY and CDR2 is SVGAGI.

This clone occurred a few times. V is TRBV10-2 and J is TRBJ1-1, with a possible D match to TRBD1 (5 bases). The V end lost 3 bases, the J end lost 3 bases, and 5 bases lay between the germline ends. CDR1 is WSHSY, CDR2 SAAADI, per germline. The CDR3 spans 12 residues. The CDR3 DNA reads as TGCGCCAGCAGTGAAGGGGACACTGAAGCTTTCTTT. Translated, it gives CASSEGDTEAFF.

The V and J genes are TRBV19 and TRBJ1-6; the D is unclear. Germline V gene sequence: CDR1 LNHDA, CDR2 SQIVND (reference sequence). The CDR3 contains 13 residues. Trimming removed 5 bases from V and 13 bases from J, with 15 bases in between. The CDR3 spells CASSGSPGLPLHF. CDR3 bases: TGTGCCAGTAGTGGTTCCCCGGGTCTCCCCCTCCACTTT.

V and J are TRBV5-5 and TRBJ2-3; 8 nucleotides align to TRBD2. The CDR3 is 16 residues long. Per the germline V gene, CDR1 is SGHKS and CDR2 is YYEKEE (reference sequence). Unmatched junction bases numbered 9, after V lost 0 bases and J lost 6 bases. This CDR3 is CASSLATGGPGDTQYF. CDR3 bases: TGTGCCAGCAGCTTGGCAACGGGAGGGCCCGGGGATACGCAGTATTTT.

As for this clone: The same CDR3 arises from other DNA sequences in this sample as well. The chain has TRBV19 and TRBJ2-1; 8 bases match TRBD2. This CDR3 contains 17 residues. The germline gives CDR1 LNHDA, CDR2 SQIVND (reference sequence). After removal of 3 bases from V and 0 bases from J, the junction contained 7 bases not matched to a gene. The CDR3 loop reads CASSITSGSSSYNEQFF. The CDR3 DNA sequence: TGTGCCAGTAGTATCACTAGCGGTAGTAGCTCCTACAATGAGCAGTTCTTC.

V is TRBV7-9 and J is TRBJ2-1; D might be TRBD2 (6 bases). Germline lookup yields CDR1 SEHNR and CDR2 FQNEAQ (reference sequence). This CDR3 spans 12 amino acids. The ends were cut back, 5 bases at V and 8 bases at J, with 10 bases in the middle. The CDR3 nucleotides are TGTGCCAGCAGCCCACTAGCCGATGAGCAGTTCTTC. As protein: CASSPLADEQFF.

V usage is TRBV6-1 and J usage is TRBJ1-3; 7 bases are a match to TRBD1. Germline V lookup: CDR1 MNHNS, CDR2 SASEGT. This CDR3 is built from 17 residues. V trimming: 1 base; J trimming: 2 bases; junction bases outside the gene matches: 8. CDR3 bases: TGTGCCAGCAGTGAAGAGGTGGAGGGGGCCCCTGGAAACACCATATATTTT. Protein: CASSEEVEGAPGNTIYF.

CDR3 region: CASSLDAGPAMNEQFF. CDR3 nucleotide sequence: TGCGCCAGCAGCTTGGACGCGGGACCCGCTATGAATGAGCAGTTCTTC. The rearrangement uses TRBV5-1 and TRBJ2-1; D is perhaps TRBD2 (6 bases). This CDR3 has 16 amino acids. Germline CDR1 is SGHRS and CDR2 is YFSETQ. Trimming removed 0 bases from V and 7 bases from J, with 17 bases in between.

The chain links TRBV12-5 to TRBJ2-5; 7 positions match TRBD2. With V trimmed by 3 bases and J by 4 bases, 11 bases remained unmatched. Germline V gene sequence: CDR1 LGHNT, CDR2 FRNRAP. CDR3 size: 16 residues. Written as DNA, the CDR3 is TGTGCTAGTGGTTTTTCGCGGGAGTGGGTCCTAGAGACCCAGTACTTC. This encodes CASGFSREWVLETQYF.

This rearrangement joins TRBV7-6 to TRBJ1-1; maybe TRBD1 (6 bases). V was trimmed by 4 bases and J by 2 bases, leaving 17 bases between them. Germline CDR1 SGHVS, CDR2 FNYEAQ. The CDR3 has 16 amino acids. CDR3 in amino acids: CASSWNRDGGNTEAFF. Written as DNA, the CDR3 is TGTGCCAGCAGCTGGAACAGGGATGGAGGAAACACTGAAGCTTTCTTT.

The rearrangement links TRBV20-1 to TRBJ2-7; D unresolved. The CDR3 is 11 amino acids. V was shortened by 5 bases and J by 3 bases, with 8 bases between the two germline ends. Germline V lookup: CDR1 DFQATT, CDR2 SNEGSKA (reference sequence). This CDR3 is CSAPINYEQYF. The CDR3 DNA follows: TGCAGTGCTCCTATAAACTACGAGCAGTACTTC.

This clone was observed a single time. V usage is TRBV6-5 and J usage is TRBJ2-1, with D possibly matching TRBD2 (5 bases). V was clipped by 7 bases and J by 0 bases, with 13 bases between them. This CDR3 spans 15 amino acids. Germline CDR1 reads MNHEY; CDR2 reads SVGAGI. This CDR3 is CASTERRLSYNEQFF. The DNA of the CDR3 is TGTGCCAGCACAGAGCGGAGACTCTCCTACAATGAGCAGTTCTTC.

This chain links TRBV14 with TRBJ1-6, with a tentative D call TRBD1 (6 bases). Germline V gene sequence: CDR1 SGHDN, CDR2 FVKESK. The CDR3 spans 14 residues. Trimming pared 8 bases from V and 7 bases from J, leaving 15 bases between. The CDR3 sequence: CASSPYQGNSPLHF. The DNA of the CDR3 is TGTGCCAGCTCGCCCTATCAGGGGAATTCACCCCTCCACTTT.

The chain couples TRBV7-6 to TRBJ1-5; possible D gene TRBD1, 6 bases. Germline V gene sequence: CDR1 SGHVS, CDR2 FNYEAQ. The CDR3 extends over 15 amino acids. V lost 5 bases and J lost 4, with 15 bases in between. The CDR3 DNA is TGTGCCAGCAGCCCCCGGCAGGGGATAAATCAGCCCCAGCATTTT. This gives the protein CASSPRQGINQPQHF.

The genes are TRBV7-2 and TRBJ1-1; a possible D gene is TRBD1 (5 bases). Looked up from germline, CDR1 is SGHTA and CDR2 is FQGNSA. The CDR3 is made up of 13 amino acids. V was shortened by 6 bases and J by 4 bases, with 12 bases between the two germline ends. CDR3 coding DNA: TGTGCCAGCAGTAAGCAGGGTGCCACTGAAGCTTTCTTT. This encodes CASSKQGATEAFF.

The chain links TRBV11-2 to TRBJ1-5; D is undetermined. This CDR3 has 13 residues. From germline, CDR1 is SGHAT and CDR2 FQNNGV. V lost 0 bases, J lost 6 bases, and 6 bases lay in between. CDR3: CASSLDLFQPQHF. The CDR3 DNA is TGTGCCAGCAGCTTAGATCTTTTTCAGCCCCAGCATTTT.